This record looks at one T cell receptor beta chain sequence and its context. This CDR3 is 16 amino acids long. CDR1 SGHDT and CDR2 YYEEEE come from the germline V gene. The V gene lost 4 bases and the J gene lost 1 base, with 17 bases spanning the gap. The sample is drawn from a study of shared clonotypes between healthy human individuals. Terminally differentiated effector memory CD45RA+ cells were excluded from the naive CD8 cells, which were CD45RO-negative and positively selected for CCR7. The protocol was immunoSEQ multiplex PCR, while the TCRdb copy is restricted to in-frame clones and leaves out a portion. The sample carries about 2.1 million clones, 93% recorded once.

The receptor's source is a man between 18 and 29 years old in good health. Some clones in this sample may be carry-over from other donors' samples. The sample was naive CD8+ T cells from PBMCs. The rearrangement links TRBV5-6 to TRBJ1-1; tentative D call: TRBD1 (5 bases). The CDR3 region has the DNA TGTGCCAGCAGCGAGGAAATCGACAGCGAGAACACTGAAGCTTTCTTT. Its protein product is CASSEEIDSENTEAFF.